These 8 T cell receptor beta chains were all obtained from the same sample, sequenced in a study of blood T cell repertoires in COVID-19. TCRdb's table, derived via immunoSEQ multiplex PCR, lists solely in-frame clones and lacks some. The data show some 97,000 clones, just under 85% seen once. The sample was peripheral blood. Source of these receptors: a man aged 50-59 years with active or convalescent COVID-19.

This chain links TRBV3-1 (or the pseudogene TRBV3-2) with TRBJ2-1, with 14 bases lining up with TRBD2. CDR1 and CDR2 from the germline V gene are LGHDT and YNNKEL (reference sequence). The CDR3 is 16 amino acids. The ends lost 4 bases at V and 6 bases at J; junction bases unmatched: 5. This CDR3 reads CASSRLAGGPSNEQFF. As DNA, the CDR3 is TGTGCCAGCAGCCGACTAGCGGGAGGGCCCTCCAATGAGCAGTTCTTC.

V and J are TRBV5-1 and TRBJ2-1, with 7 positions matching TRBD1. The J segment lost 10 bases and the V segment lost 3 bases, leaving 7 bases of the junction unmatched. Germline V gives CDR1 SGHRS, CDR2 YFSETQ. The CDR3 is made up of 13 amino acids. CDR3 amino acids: CASSYTGQREQFF. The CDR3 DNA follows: TGCGCCAGCAGCTACACGGGACAGCGGGAGCAGTTCTTC.

The CDR3 loop reads CASSTERPQETQYF. The CDR3 nucleotides are TGTGCCAGCAGTACAGAACGCCCACAAGAGACCCAGTACTTC. The V and J genes are TRBV7-8 and TRBJ2-5; no clear D. The CDR3 length is 14 residues. The germline V and J ends were trimmed by 6 bases and 2 bases, with 13 bases remaining between them. Germline V gene lookup returns CDR1 SGHVS and CDR2 FQNEAQ.

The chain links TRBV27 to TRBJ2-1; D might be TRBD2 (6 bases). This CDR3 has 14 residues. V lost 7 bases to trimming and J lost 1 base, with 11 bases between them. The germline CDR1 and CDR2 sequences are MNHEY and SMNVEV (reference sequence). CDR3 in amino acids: CASTPAGSYNEQFF. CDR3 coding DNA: TGTGCCAGCACCCCGGCGGGATCCTACAATGAGCAGTTCTTC.

The CDR3, as DNA: TGTGCCAGCAGCTTGGCCTTTGGTCAGGGATACCAAGAGACCCAGTACTTC. It translates to CASSLAFGQGYQETQYF. The chain employs TRBV5-5 and TRBJ2-5; D might be TRBD1 (5 bases). The length of the CDR3 is 17 residues. Trimming shortened V by 0 bases and J by 0 bases, and 15 bases separated the two germline ends. Germline-derived CDR1 and CDR2 are SGHKS and YYEKEE (reference sequence).

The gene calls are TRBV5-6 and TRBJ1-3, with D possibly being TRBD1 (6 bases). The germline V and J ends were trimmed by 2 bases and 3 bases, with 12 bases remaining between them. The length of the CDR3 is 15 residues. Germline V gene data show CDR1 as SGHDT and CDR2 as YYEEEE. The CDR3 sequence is CASSFQGQGGNTIYF. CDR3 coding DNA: TGTGCCAGCAGCTTTCAGGGGCAGGGTGGAAACACCATATATTTT.

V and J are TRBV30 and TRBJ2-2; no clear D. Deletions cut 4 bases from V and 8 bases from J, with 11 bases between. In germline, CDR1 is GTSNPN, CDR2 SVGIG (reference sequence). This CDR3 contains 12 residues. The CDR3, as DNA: TGTGCCTGGAATCGGGTGATTGGGGAGCTGTTTTTT. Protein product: CAWNRVIGELFF.

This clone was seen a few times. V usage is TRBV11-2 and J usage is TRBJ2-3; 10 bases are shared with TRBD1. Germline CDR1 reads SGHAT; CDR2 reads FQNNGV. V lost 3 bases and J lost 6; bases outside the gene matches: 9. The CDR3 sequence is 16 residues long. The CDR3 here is CASSFLGQGFPDTQYF. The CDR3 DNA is TGTGCCAGCAGCTTTTTGGGACAGGGGTTTCCCGATACGCAGTATTTT.